The rows below give T cell receptor beta chains drawn from one sample of a study of T cell repertoires in cytomegalovirus infection. Which antigens these TCRs recognize remains unknown. TCRdb analysed the reads with MiXCR anew, one entry per CDR3 protein. The data contain 70,000 to 95,000 distinct CDR3 sequences, about 29% of them singletons. Sample: CD8+ T cells from cultured PBMCs, taken from culture after CMV antigen stimulation. The receptors were gathered from a human donor in good health (CMV status not recorded). Some clones in this sample may be carry-over from other donors' samples. Each CDR3 is given without its conserved first and last residue. D genes are given only for firm matches. For some rows the clone size is stated as once, few or many, or as a class when expanded; others skip it.

clone size | V gene | D gene | CDR3 protein
. | TRBV9 | . | ASSAEGGHSPLH
. | TRBV6-6 | TRBD1 | ASSTWTGLGEQY
. | TRBV20-1 | . | SATGWFSDEQY
many | TRBV7-6 | . | ASSLLDRGPSSYEQY
many | TRBV7-8 | TRBD1 | ASSFTPGGTDEQY
. | TRBV7-9 | TRBD1 | ASSLAVGGRVEQY
few | TRBV7-9 | . | ASSPQGGGTDTQY
. | TRBV12-3/TRBV12-4 | . | ASSSPPGPYNEQF
many | TRBV7-2 | . | ASSPGHDGYT
many | TRBV7-2 | . | ASSFELGVYNEQF
few | TRBV19 | TRBD1 | ASSIGTTGTGDEQY
. | TRBV19 | . | ASSRRGNTEAF
. | TRBV20-1 | . | SASSRGPNTEAF
many | TRBV12-3/TRBV12-4 | . | ASSLDSPSGYT
once | TRBV15 | . | ATSRDGYSTEAF
. | TRBV23-1 | . | ASSHTGMNTEGF
. | TRBV7-8 | . | ASSPYKTYEQY
. | TRBV5-1 | . | ASSLVGGDQETQY
. | TRBV16 | . | ASSQAMNTEAF
. | TRBV29-1 | TRBD1 | SSFDRDRGHYGYT
few | TRBV5-6 | . | ASSHIQGSPYEQY
many | TRBV10-3 | . | AISESSQGSSSYNSPLH
few | TRBV11-2 | . | ASSLGPDTIY
. | TRBV2 | . | ASNGGRTNTGELF
. | TRBV2 | . | ASTQVAREQY
. | TRBV2 | . | ASSYRDTEAF
many | TRBV4-1 | TRBD1 | ASSLTMPDRGRFQNTEAF
few | TRBV19 | . | ASTTGGGGNEQF